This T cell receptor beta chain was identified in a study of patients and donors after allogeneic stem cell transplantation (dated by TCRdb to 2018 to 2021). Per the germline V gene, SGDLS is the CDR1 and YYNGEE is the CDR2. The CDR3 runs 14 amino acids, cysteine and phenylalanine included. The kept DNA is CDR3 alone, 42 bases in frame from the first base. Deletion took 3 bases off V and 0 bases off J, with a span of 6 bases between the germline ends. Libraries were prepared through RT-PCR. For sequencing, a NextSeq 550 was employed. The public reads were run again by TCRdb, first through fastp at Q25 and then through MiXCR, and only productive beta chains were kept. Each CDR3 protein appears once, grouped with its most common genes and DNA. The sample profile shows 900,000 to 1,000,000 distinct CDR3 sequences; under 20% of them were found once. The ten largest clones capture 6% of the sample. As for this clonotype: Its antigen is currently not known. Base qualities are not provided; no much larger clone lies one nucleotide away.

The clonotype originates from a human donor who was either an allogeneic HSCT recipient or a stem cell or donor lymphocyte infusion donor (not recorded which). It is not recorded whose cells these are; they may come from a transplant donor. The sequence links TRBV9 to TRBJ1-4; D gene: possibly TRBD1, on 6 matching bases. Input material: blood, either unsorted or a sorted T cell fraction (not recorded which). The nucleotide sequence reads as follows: TGTGCCAGCAGCGAGGGGGCAACTAATGAAAAACTGTTTTTT. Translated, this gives CASSEGATNEKLFF.